The sequence of this TCR beta chain was determined in a study of regulatory T cells in long-lasting Graves disease. Library construction for TCR beta used iRepertoire HTBI primers and Arm-PCR of CDR3 regions. TCRdb ran MiXCR on the multiplex PCR reads and lists one entry per CDR3 protein. The sample yields about 340,000 distinct CDR3 sequences, roughly 21% seen once. Time point described: persistent/refractory GD, antithyroid drugs over 5 years with positive TRAb. RNA extracted from PBMCs served as the sequencing template. Here the sequenced sample was peripheral blood mononuclear cells (PBMCs), taken when the disease was refractory, from a patient treated with antithyroid drugs. This TCR derives from a female donor with Graves disease.

CDR3 coding DNA: TGTGCCAGCAGTGAAGGGGTGGGAACTGAAGCTTTCTTT. Translated, it gives CASSEGVGTEAFF. J is TRBJ1-1 and V is TRBV6-1; D ambiguous. The V gene lost 1 base and the J gene lost 5 bases, with 8 bases spanning the gap. This CDR3 comprises 13 residues. Germline CDR1 is MNHNS and CDR2 is SASEGT.